The present entry profiles one TCR beta chain with its context. Its antigen is undetermined. This sample was included in a study of hypomethylating agent response in myelodysplastic syndrome. Turning to the study itself: The most frequent mutation was TET2, in about 45% of the 11 patients. Findings of the study overall: More novel clonotypes appeared in responders; more contracted clonotypes appeared in non-responders after treatment. Across all patients and within response groups, hypomethylating treatment left richness, diversity and clonality without significant change.

Germline loops: CDR1 LNHDA, CDR2 SQIVND (reference sequence). V dropped 3 bases and J dropped 0 bases, with 5 bases sitting between them. The CDR3 sequence is 13 residues long. Generated by immunoSEQ multiplex PCR, the TCRdb table keeps only in-frame clones and is missing some. The top ten hold roughly 30% of the sample, which has 2,000 or so clones, 75% to 85% seen once. Source: bone marrow, taken before or after starting hypomethylating agent treatment for myelodysplastic syndrome (not recorded which). The TCR was taken from a human donor with myelodysplastic syndrome. The chain couples TRBV19 to TRBJ1-1, with D unresolved. The CDR3 loop is CASSIGVNTEAFF. Here the CDR3 DNA reads TGTGCCAGTAGTATCGGAGTGAACACTGAAGCTTTCTTT.